This entry lists 17 T cell receptor beta chains sequenced from one sample in a study of blood T cell repertoires in COVID-19. The assay was immunoSEQ multiplex PCR, and TCRdb's table has in-frame clones only and misses some. The sample lists approximately 36,000 clones, approximately 69% occurring once. Material: peripheral blood. Receptors were obtained from a man in his 70s with COVID-19, enrolled during active disease.

The CDR3 reads CASSRNGLSSYEQYF. CDR3 DNA sequence: TGCGCCAGCAGTAGAAACGGACTAAGCTCCTACGAGCAGTACTTC. This chain uses TRBV10-1 with TRBJ2-7, with a weak D call TRBD2 (6 bases). The CDR3 is 15 amino acids. Germline-derived CDR1 and CDR2 are WNHNN and SYGVQD (reference sequence). Deletions cut 5 bases from V and 0 bases from J, with 14 bases between.

This clone was seen only a few times. The rearrangement uses TRBV20-1 and TRBJ1-2, with D hard to call. CDR1 is DFQATT, CDR2 SNEGSKA, per germline (reference sequence). The CDR3 loop spans 14 amino acids. Trimming shortened V by 3 bases and J by 4 bases, and 15 bases separated the two germline ends. DNA for the CDR3: TGCAGTGCTAGTCCCCAAGAGGGAGGCTATGGCTACACCTTC. This gives the protein CSASPQEGGYGYTF.

Only a few counts were recorded for this clone. The chain couples TRBV7-9 to TRBJ2-7; D possibly corresponds to TRBD2 (7 bases). The CDR3 extends over 14 amino acids. CDR1 is SEHNR and CDR2 is FQNEAQ in the germline V gene (reference sequence). Trimming removed 5 bases at V and 3 bases at J, with 14 bases between. In DNA form, the CDR3 reads TGTGCCAGCAGCCTGCAGAGGGGGGGCTACGAGCAGTACTTC. Its translation: CASSLQRGGYEQYF.

The CDR3 sequence is CASSLMGQTDTQYF. CDR3 DNA: TGTGCCAGCAGTTTGATGGGACAGACAGATACGCAGTATTTT. The rearrangement links TRBV27 to TRBJ2-3, with 7 positions matching TRBD1. The CDR3 loop spans 14 amino acids. The germline CDR1 and CDR2 sequences are MNHEY and SMNVEV (reference sequence). After removal of 3 bases from V and 3 bases from J, the junction contained 3 bases not matched to a gene.

The chain links TRBV5-1 to TRBJ1-2; the D is unclear. V lost 0 bases and J 4 bases, leaving 13 bases between the germline ends. The CDR3 totals 15 residues. Per the germline V gene, CDR1 is SGHRS and CDR2 is YFSETQ. The CDR3 loop reads CASSLEATAGYGYTF. For the CDR3, the DNA is TGCGCCAGCAGCTTGGAGGCCACAGCTGGCTATGGCTACACCTTC.

This sequence joins TRBV7-2 and TRBJ2-7; TRBD1 aligns across 9 bases. The CDR3 loop spans 13 amino acids. J gave up 5 bases and V 4 bases, and 3 bases lay outside the gene matches. Per germline, CDR1 SGHTA and CDR2 FQGNSA. CDR3: CASSSRTGDEQYF. The CDR3 DNA follows: TGTGCCAGCAGCTCGAGGACAGGGGACGAGCAGTACTTC.

V gene TRBV11-1 combines with J gene TRBJ2-7, with D possibly being TRBD1 (5 bases). V shed 4 bases and J shed 0 bases, with 7 bases lying between them. This CDR3 comprises 13 residues. The germline V gene encodes CDR1 SGHAT and CDR2 FQDESV (reference sequence). As DNA, the CDR3 is TGTGCCAGCAGCTCCAGGGTCTCCTACGAGCAGTACTTC. Translated: CASSSRVSYEQYF.

In this sample, this clone turned up once. The chain links TRBV15 to TRBJ2-2; perhaps TRBD1 as D (5 bases). The CDR3 totals 17 residues. Germline V gene lookup returns CDR1 LNHNV and CDR2 YYDKDF (reference sequence). V lost 3 bases and J lost 0, with 14 bases in between. CDR3 in amino acids: CATSSPDRGANTGELFF. The CDR3 region has the DNA TGTGCCACCAGCAGCCCAGACAGAGGCGCGAACACCGGGGAGCTGTTTTTT.

The chain uses TRBV12-3 or TRBV12-4 and TRBJ2-1, with D perhaps TRBD2 (6 bases). This CDR3 region has 12 residues. The V and J ends lost 3 bases and 6 bases respectively, with 6 bases between them. DNA of the CDR3: TGTGCCAGCAGTTTCGGGGGCAATGAGCAGTTCTTC. It encodes CASSFGGNEQFF.

V gene TRBV7-9 combines with J gene TRBJ2-2; 10 nucleotides align to TRBD2. The CDR3 loop spans 16 amino acids. Germline loops: CDR1 SEHNR, CDR2 FQNEAQ (reference sequence). The V and J ends lost 3 bases and 7 bases, in that order; junction bases with no gene match: 8. The CDR3 sequence: CASSFSAGGPSGELFF. The CDR3 DNA reads TGTGCCAGCAGCTTCTCAGCGGGAGGGCCGAGCGGGGAGCTGTTTTTT.

This sequence joins TRBV5-1 and TRBJ1-5; D remains unclear. Trimming stripped 0 bases from V and 5 bases from J, with 9 bases between. The CDR3 runs to 14 residues. In germline, CDR1 is SGHRS, CDR2 YFSETQ. In DNA, the CDR3 is TGCGCCAGCAGCTTGGGGGCCGTAGATCAGCCCCAGCATTTT. This codes for CASSLGAVDQPQHF.

The chain uses TRBV19 and TRBJ1-4; no definite D call. The germline CDR1 and CDR2 sequences are LNHDA and SQIVND (reference sequence). The CDR3 spans 15 residues. Trimming left V 5 bases short and J 0 bases short, with 10 bases between. CDR3 loop: CASSRGVATNEKLFF. The CDR3 bases are TGTGCCAGTAGTCGAGGCGTAGCAACTAATGAAAAACTGTTTTTT.

V and J are TRBV5-1 and TRBJ2-1, with D maybe TRBD2 (7 bases). The germline gives CDR1 SGHRS, CDR2 YFSETQ. The CDR3 extends over 15 amino acids. Trimming took 1 base from V and 8 from J, leaving 16 bases between them. DNA of the CDR3: TGCGCCAGCAGCTTGTACGGGGGGCCTAGGGATGAGCAGTTCTTC. Its translation is CASSLYGGPRDEQFF.

The V and J genes are TRBV27 and TRBJ1-1; D gene uncertain. Germline CDR1 and CDR2: MNHEY and SMNVEV (reference sequence). V was pared by 3 bases and J by 10 bases, with 12 bases between. The CDR3 is 12 residues long. The CDR3 nucleotides read TGTGCCAGCAGTTTGGGAGGTTCGGCAGCTTTCTTT. Its protein product is CASSLGGSAAFF.

This clone is labeled as medium-sized. The rearrangement joins TRBV4-3 to TRBJ2-3; TRBD2 matches 11 bases. CDR1 and CDR2 (germline): LGHNA, YSLEER. The ends lost 1 base at V and 2 bases at J; junction bases unmatched: 2. This CDR3 spans 16 amino acids. The DNA of the CDR3 is TGCGCCAGCAGCCAAGCTAGCGGGGGGCCCACAGATACGCAGTATTTT. Its protein is CASSQASGGPTDTQYF.

Here the CDR3 DNA reads TGTGCCAGCTCCAAAGGGGACAGCCATAATGAAAAACTGTTTTTT. Amino acids: CASSKGDSHNEKLFF. The rearrangement uses TRBV11-2 and TRBJ1-4; TRBD1 aligns across 7 bases. CDR3 length: 15 amino acids. Per the germline V gene, CDR1 is SGHAT and CDR2 is FQNNGV. The junction had 10 bases not matched to a gene; V was cut back by 8 bases and J by 4 bases.

This chain joins TRBV30 and TRBJ2-7; perhaps TRBD2 as D (7 bases). V lost 5 bases and J 3 bases, leaving 14 bases between the germline ends. The CDR3 runs 13 residues. CDR1 GTSNPN and CDR2 SVGIG come from the germline V gene (reference sequence). This CDR3 reads CAWAGGPRYEQYF. CDR3 bases: TGTGCCTGGGCCGGGGGGCCACGCTACGAGCAGTACTTC.